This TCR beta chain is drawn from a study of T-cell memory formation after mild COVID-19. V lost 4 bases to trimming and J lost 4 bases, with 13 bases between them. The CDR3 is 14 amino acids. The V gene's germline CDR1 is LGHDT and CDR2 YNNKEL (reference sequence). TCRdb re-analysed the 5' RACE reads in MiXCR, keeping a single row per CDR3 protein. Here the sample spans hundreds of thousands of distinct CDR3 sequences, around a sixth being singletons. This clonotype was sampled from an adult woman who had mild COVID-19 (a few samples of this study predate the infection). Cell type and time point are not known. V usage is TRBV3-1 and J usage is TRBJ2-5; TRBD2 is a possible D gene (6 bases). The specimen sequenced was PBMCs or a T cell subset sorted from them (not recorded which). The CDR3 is CASSRRVGGETQYF. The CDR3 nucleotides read TGTGCCAGCAGCCGTCGGGTGGGAGGAGAGACCCAGTACTTC.